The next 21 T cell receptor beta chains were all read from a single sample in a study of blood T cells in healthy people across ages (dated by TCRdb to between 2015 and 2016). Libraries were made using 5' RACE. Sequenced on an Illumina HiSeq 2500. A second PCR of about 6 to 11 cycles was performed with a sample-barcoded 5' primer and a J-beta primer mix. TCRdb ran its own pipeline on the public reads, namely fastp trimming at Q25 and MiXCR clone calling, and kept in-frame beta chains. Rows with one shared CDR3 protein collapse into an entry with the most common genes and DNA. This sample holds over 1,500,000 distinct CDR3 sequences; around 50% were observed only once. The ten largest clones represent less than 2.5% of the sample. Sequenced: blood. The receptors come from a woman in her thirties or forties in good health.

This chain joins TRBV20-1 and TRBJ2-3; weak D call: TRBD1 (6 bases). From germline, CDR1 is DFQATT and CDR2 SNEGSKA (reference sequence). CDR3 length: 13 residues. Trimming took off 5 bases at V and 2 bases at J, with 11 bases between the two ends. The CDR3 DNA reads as TGCAGTGCTGAGGGGGTACTCACAGATACGCAGTATTTT. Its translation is CSAEGVLTDTQYF.

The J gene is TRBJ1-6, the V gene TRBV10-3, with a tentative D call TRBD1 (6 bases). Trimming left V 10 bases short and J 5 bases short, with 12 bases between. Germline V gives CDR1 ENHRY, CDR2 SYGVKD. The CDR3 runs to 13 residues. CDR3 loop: CANRQVDNSPLHF. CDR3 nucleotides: TGTGCCAACCGACAGGTGGATAATTCACCCCTCCACTTT.

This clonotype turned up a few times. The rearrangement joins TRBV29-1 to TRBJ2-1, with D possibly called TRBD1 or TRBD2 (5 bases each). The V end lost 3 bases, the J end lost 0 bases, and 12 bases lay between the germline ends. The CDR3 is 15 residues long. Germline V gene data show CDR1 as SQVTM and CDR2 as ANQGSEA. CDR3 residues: CSVEAEGSSYNEQFF. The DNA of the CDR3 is TGCAGCGTTGAGGCAGAGGGGAGCTCCTACAATGAGCAGTTCTTC.

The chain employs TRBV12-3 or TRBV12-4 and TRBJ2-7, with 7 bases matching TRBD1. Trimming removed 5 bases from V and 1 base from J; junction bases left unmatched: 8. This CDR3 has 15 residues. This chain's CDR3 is CASSHYIQGSYEQYF. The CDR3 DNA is TGTGCCAGCAGTCACTATATACAGGGGTCCTACGAGCAGTACTTC.

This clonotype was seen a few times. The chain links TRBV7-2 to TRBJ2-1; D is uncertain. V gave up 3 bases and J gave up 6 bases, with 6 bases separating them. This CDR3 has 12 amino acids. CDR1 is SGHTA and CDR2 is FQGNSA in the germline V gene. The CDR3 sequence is CASSFWSNEQFF. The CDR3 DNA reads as TGTGCCAGCAGCTTTTGGAGCAATGAGCAGTTCTTC.

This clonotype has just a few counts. The CDR3 reads CASSPGMPRTYEQYF. The CDR3 nucleotides read TGCGCCAGCAGCCCCGGTATGCCGCGCACGTACGAGCAGTACTTC. V and J are TRBV5-1 and TRBJ2-7; D uncertain. The CDR3 extends over 15 amino acids. Germline-derived CDR1 and CDR2 are SGHRS and YFSETQ. The ends were cut back, 4 bases at V and 4 bases at J, with 18 bases in the middle. The variable domain in full, with the rest retrieved from reference TRBV5-1 and TRBJ2-7, is KAGVTQTPRYLIKTRGQQVTLSCSPISGHRSVSWYQQTPGQGLQFLFEYFSETQRNKGNFPGRFSGRQFSNSRSEMNVSTLELGDSALYLCASSPGMPRTYEQYFGPGTRLTVT.

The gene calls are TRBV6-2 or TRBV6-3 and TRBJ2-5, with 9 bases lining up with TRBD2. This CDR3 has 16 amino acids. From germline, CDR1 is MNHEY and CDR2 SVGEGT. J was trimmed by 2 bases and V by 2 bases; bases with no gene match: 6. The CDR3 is CASSYGAGLAQETQYF. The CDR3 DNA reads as TGTGCCAGCAGTTACGGGGCCGGACTAGCGCAAGAGACCCAGTACTTC.

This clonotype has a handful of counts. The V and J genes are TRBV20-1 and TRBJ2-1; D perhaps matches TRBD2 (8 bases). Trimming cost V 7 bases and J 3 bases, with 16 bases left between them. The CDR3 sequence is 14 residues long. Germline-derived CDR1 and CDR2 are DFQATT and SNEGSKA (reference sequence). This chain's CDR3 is CSVAGTVGYNEQFF. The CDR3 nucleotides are TGCAGTGTAGCGGGGACAGTGGGCTACAATGAGCAGTTCTTC.

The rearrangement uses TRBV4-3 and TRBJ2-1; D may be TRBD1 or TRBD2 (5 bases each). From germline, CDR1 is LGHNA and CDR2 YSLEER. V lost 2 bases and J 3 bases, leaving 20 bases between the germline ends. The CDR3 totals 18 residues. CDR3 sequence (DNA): TGCGCCAGCAGCCAAACGCAGACCGTCGGGGCCTTCTACAATGAGCAGTTCTTC. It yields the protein CASSQTQTVGAFYNEQFF.

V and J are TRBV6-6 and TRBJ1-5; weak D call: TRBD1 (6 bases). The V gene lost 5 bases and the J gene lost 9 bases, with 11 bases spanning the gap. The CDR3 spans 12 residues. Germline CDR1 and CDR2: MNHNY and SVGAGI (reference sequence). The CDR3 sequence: CASSLQGWPQHF. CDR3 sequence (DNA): TGTGCCAGCAGTCTACAGGGTTGGCCCCAGCATTTT.

The CDR3 nucleotides are TGCAGCGTTCAGTGGGGAAAAAAACTGTTTTTT. It codes for CSVQWGKKLFF. The rearrangement links TRBV29-1 to TRBJ1-4; D gene ambiguous. The germline gives CDR1 SQVTM, CDR2 ANQGSEA. This CDR3 is 11 amino acids long. V dropped 5 bases and J dropped 9 bases, with 10 bases sitting between them.

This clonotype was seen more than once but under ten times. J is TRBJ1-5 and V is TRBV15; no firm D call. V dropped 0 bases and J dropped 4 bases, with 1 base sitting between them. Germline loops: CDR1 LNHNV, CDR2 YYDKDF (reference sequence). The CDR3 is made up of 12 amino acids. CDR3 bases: TGTGCCACCAGCAGAGAGAATCAGCCCCAGCATTTT. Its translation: CATSRENQPQHF. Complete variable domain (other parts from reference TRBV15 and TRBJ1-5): DAMVIQNPRYQVTQFGKPVTLSCSQTLNHNVMYWYQQKSSQAPKLLFHYYDKDFNNEADTPDNFQSRRPNTSFCFLDIRSPGLGDTAMYLCATSRENQPQHFGDGTRLSIL.

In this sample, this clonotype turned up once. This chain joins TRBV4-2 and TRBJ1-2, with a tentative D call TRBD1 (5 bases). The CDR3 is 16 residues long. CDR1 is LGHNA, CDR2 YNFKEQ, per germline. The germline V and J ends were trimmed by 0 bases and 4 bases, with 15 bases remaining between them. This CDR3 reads CASSQDRGAQVYGYTF. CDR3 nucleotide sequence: TGTGCCAGCAGCCAAGATCGCGGGGCCCAAGTCTATGGCTACACCTTC.

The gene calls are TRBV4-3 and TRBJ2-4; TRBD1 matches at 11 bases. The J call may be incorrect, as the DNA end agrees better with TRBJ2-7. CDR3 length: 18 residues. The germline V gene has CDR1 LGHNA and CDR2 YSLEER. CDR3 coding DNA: TGCGCCAGCAGCCAAGATCGGGGAGGCGGGACAGGGGGCTACGAGCAGTACTTC. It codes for CASSQDRGGGTGGYEQYF.

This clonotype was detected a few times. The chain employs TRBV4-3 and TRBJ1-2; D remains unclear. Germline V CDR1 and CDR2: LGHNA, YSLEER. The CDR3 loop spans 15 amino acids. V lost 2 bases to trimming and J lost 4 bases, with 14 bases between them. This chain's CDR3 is CASSQSAREAYGYTF. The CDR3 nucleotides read TGCGCCAGCAGCCAATCCGCGCGGGAGGCCTATGGCTACACCTTC.

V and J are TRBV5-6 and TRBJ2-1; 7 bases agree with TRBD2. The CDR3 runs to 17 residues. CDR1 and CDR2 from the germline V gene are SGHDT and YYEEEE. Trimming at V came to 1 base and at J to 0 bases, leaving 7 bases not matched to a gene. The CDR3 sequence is CASSLLRGRSSYNEQFF. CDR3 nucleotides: TGTGCCAGCAGCTTGTTGCGGGGGAGAAGCTCCTACAATGAGCAGTTCTTC.

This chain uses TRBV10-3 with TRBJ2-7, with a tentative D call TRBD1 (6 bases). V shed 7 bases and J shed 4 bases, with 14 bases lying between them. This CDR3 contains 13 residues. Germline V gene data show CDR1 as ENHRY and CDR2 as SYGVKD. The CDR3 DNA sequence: TGTGCCATCAAGTCCCAACAGGGATACGAGCAGTACTTC. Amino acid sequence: CAIKSQQGYEQYF.

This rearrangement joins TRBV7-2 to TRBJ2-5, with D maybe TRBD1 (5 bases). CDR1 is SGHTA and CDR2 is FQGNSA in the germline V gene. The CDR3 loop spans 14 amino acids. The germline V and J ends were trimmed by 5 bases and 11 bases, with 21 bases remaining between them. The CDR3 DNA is TGTGCCAGCAGCACCAGGACATCCTCAAATGAGCAGTACTTC. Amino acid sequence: CASSTRTSSNEQYF.

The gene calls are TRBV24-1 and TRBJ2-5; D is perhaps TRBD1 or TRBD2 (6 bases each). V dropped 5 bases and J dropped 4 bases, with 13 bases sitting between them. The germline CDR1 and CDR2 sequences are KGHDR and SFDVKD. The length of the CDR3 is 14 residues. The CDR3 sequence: CATSVGGPGETQYF. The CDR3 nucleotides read TGTGCCACCAGTGTAGGGGGGCCGGGAGAGACCCAGTACTTC.

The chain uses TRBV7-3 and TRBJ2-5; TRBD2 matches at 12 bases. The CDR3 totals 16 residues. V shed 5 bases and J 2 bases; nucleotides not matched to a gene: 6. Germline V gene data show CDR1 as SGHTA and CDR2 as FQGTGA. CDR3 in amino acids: CASSRDGLAGQETQYF. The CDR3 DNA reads TGTGCCAGCAGCCGCGACGGACTAGCGGGGCAAGAGACCCAGTACTTC.

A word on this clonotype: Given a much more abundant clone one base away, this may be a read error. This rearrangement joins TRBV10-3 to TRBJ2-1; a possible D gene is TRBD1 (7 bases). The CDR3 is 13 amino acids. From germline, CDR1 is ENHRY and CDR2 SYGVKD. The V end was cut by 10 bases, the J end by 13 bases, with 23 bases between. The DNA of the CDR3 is TGTGCCAACGCGGGGACAGAGAAAGAGACCCAGTTCTTC. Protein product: CANAGTEKETQFF.